This T cell receptor (beta chain) was retrieved from a study of blood T cell repertoires in COVID-19. Study at large: The study drew acute and convalescent COVID-19 samples from the United States, Italy and Spain. PBMCs, B-cell-depleted T cells, or T cells were the source of the cDNA or gDNA that made up the material.

In the authors' methods: Reference gene primer amplification yielded estimated nucleated cell counts. TCRdb keeps only in-frame clones here, not all; method: immunoSEQ multiplex PCR. D and trimming were read from the DNA, whereas the V and J calls and clone size are those reported in that table. The sample lists 200,000 to 250,000 clones; approximately 84% were seen once. Followed longitudinally, the Seattle patients had been enrolled during active infection. The origin of this receptor is a woman older than 75 with COVID-19, enrolled during active disease. Sequenced input: peripheral blood.

CDR3 amino acids: CASSGIPGDGEKLFF. In DNA form, the CDR3 reads TGCGCCAGCAGCGGAATCCCCGGAGACGGTGAAAAACTGTTTTTT. The chain joins TRBV10-2 to TRBJ1-4; D gene ambiguous. V was cut by 6 bases and J by 7 bases, with 18 bases left in between. This CDR3 comprises 15 residues. Germline V gene sequence: CDR1 WSHSY, CDR2 SAAADI.